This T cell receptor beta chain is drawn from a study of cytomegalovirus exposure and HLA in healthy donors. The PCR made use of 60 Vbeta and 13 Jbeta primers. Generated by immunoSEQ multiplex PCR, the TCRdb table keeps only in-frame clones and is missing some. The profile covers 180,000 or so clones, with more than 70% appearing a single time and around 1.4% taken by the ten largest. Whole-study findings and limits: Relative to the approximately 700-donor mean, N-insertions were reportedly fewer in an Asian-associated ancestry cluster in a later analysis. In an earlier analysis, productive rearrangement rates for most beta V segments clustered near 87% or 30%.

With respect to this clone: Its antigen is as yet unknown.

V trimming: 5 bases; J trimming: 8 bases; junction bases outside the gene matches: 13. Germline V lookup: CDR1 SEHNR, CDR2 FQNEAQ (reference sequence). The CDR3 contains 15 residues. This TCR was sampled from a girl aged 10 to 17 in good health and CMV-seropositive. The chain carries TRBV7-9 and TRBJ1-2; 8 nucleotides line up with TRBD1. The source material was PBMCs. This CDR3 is CASSLRQGTLRGYTF. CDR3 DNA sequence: TGTGCCAGCAGCCTGAGACAGGGGACTCTAAGGGGCTACACCTTC.